The clone carrying this T cell receptor (beta chain) has more than one count but fewer than ten. What it binds is unknown. Other DNA variants within this sample encode the same CDR3. Sequencing templates came from extracted RNA that was reverse transcribed into cDNA. Produced via immunoSEQ multiplex PCR; TCRdb's table is partial and in-frame only. Here the sample spans some 190,000 clones, approximately 70% being singletons. The sample originates from a study of CD8+ T cells in alopecia areata. The wider study: Using the percentage of affected scalp area, treated patients' severity was scored.

Stated treatment: oral pan-JAK inhibitor, 5-10 mg twice daily. The study team obtained lesional scalp punch biopsies and peripheral blood from alopecia areata patients. Study-wide findings and caveats: Scalp clonality, along with expanded CD8+ clones among the top 100, was significantly decreased by tofacitinib. Under tofacitinib, numerous expanded lesional clonotypes remained detectable in scalp and blood.

V was clipped by 4 bases and J by 0 bases; unmatched bases: 3. This CDR3 spans 14 amino acids. Germline-derived CDR1 and CDR2 are SGHRS and YFSETQ. The V gene is TRBV5-1, the J gene TRBJ1-1; 7 nucleotides match TRBD1. This TCR came from a human donor with alopecia areata. The source was CD4+ T cells sorted from blood, collected between weeks 43 and 45, from a patient treated with tofacitinib. The CDR3: CASSLGQVNTEAFF. CDR3 bases: TGCGCCAGCAGCCTCGGACAGGTGAACACTGAAGCTTTCTTT.